These 11 T cell receptor beta chains came from one sample sequenced in a study of beta chain features in type 1 diabetes. Study-wide findings and caveats: For Type 1 diabetes patients, all four CD4+ subsets carried TCRB CDR3s that were moderately but significantly shorter.

The sequenced template was cDNA made from the entire isolated RNA. Profiling relied on immunoSEQ multiplex PCR, and the TCRdb table lists in-frame clones only, not all of them. The sample gives about 340,000 clones, 9.3% of which show up once; 1% is in the top ten. These receptors lack a known antigen. The sample consisted of central memory CD4+ T cells from blood. These receptor sequences come from a man younger than 45 with type 1 diabetes.

This clone turned up a few times. The chain is built from TRBV2 and TRBJ1-4; 9 bases map to TRBD1. This CDR3 is 15 amino acids long. Trimming removed 4 bases from V and 8 bases from J; junction bases left unmatched: 8. Germline-derived CDR1 and CDR2 are SNHLY and FYNNEI. CDR3 loop: CASSVTDRGAEKLFF. Written as DNA, the CDR3 is TGTGCCAGCAGTGTGACGGACAGGGGAGCGGAAAAACTGTTTTTT.

This clone was detected many times. The V and J genes are TRBV5-1 and TRBJ2-6; the D is unclear. This CDR3 comprises 14 residues. In germline, CDR1 is SGHRS, CDR2 YFSETQ. Trimming pared 4 bases from V and 0 bases from J, leaving 5 bases between. This chain's CDR3 is CASSPSSGANVLTF. CDR3 in DNA: TGCGCCAGCAGCCCCTCCTCTGGGGCCAACGTCCTGACTTTC.

The V and J genes are TRBV7-2 and TRBJ2-7; TRBD2 matches at 7 bases. Trimming at V came to 5 bases and at J to 4 bases, leaving 14 bases not matched to a gene. The CDR3 is 16 amino acids. Looked up from germline, CDR1 is SGHTA and CDR2 is FQGNSA. The CDR3 reads CASSPQGGVGGYEQYF. CDR3 DNA: TGTGCCAGCAGCCCCCAGGGAGGGGTTGGGGGGTACGAGCAGTACTTC.

The table lists this clone with a few counts. The chain combines TRBV6-5 with TRBJ1-6, with TRBD1 identical over 7 bases. This CDR3 spans 16 amino acids. Germline V gene data show CDR1 as MNHEY and CDR2 as SVGAGI. J lost 7 bases, V lost 0 bases, and 6 bases had no gene match. The CDR3 sequence: CASSYSTGTINSPLHF. The DNA for the CDR3 is TGTGCCAGCAGTTACTCGACAGGGACAATCAATTCACCCCTCCACTTT.

This chain joins TRBV7-2 and TRBJ2-1; D uncertain. The V end lost 0 bases, the J end lost 6 bases, and 12 bases lay between the germline ends. Per the germline V gene, CDR1 is SGHTA and CDR2 is FQGNSA. The CDR3 length is 15 residues. The CDR3 bases are TGTGCCAGCAGCTTAGCCAGCGTGGGTATCAATGAGCAGTTCTTC. This translates into CASSLASVGINEQFF.

This clone appeared a few times. The chain carries TRBV7-2 and TRBJ2-1; D possibly corresponds to TRBD2 (6 bases). This CDR3 has 13 residues. Looked up from germline, CDR1 is SGHTA and CDR2 is FQGNSA. Trimming took off 3 bases at V and 7 bases at J, with 10 bases between the two ends. In DNA form, the CDR3 reads TGTGCCAGCAGCTTGCAGGGAGGTAATGAGCAGTTCTTC. Protein sequence: CASSLQGGNEQFF.

In this sample, this clone turned up a few times. The chain recombines TRBV5-1 with TRBJ2-4, with D perhaps matching TRBD1 or TRBD2 (5 bases each). The CDR3 has 16 residues. The germline gives CDR1 SGHRS, CDR2 YFSETQ. Trimming took off 4 bases at V and 5 bases at J, with 19 bases between the two ends. CDR3 sequence reads: CASSPHEGRWENIQYF. The CDR3 DNA reads TGCGCCAGCAGCCCACACGAGGGGCGGTGGGAAAACATTCAGTACTTC.

There are many counts of this clone. This sequence joins TRBV11-2 and TRBJ2-1; 11 positions agree with TRBD2. The V gene end was trimmed by 0 bases and the J gene end by 11 bases; junction bases not matched to a gene: 6. Germline loops: CDR1 SGHAT, CDR2 FQNNGV. This CDR3 is built from 15 residues. CDR3 in amino acids: CASSLDVAGGRQQFF. The CDR3 region has the DNA TGTGCCAGCAGCTTAGATGTAGCGGGGGGGCGGCAGCAGTTCTTC.

This clone was detected a few times. The rearrangement joins TRBV4-3 to TRBJ2-3; D unresolved. V dropped 1 base and J dropped 6 bases, with 5 bases sitting between them. Germline lookup yields CDR1 LGHNA and CDR2 YSLEER. The CDR3 runs 12 residues. The CDR3 nucleotides read TGCGCCAGCAGCCAAGCCGGGGATACGCAGTATTTT. Its translation is CASSQAGDTQYF.

The CDR3 protein is CASSLVASGAGELFF. The CDR3 DNA is TGTGCCAGCAGCTTAGTCGCTAGCGGGGCCGGGGAGCTGTTTTTT. The chain links TRBV7-2 to TRBJ2-2; TRBD2 matches 9 bases. This CDR3 has 15 residues. Germline lookup yields CDR1 SGHTA and CDR2 FQGNSA. V lost 1 base to trimming and J lost 6 bases; unmatched junction nucleotides: 3.

This rearrangement joins TRBV27 to TRBJ2-3; a possible D gene is TRBD2 (6 bases). V lost 4 bases and J lost 0, with 14 bases in between. This CDR3 has 16 amino acids. Germline V gives CDR1 MNHEY, CDR2 SMNVEV (reference sequence). The DNA for the CDR3 is TGTGCCAGCAGTTATCGGGGGATTTCTAGCACAGATACGCAGTATTTT. It specifies CASSYRGISSTDTQYF.